The sample holds many counts of the clone carrying this T cell receptor beta chain. The data were obtained in a study of T cells in Graves' hyperthyroidism and ophthalmopathy. Amplification yielded TCR beta CDR3 regions, with RNA transcripts as the source. RT-PCR in the first round (using the HTBI primer set) targeted the TCR CDR3. TCRdb passed the multiplex PCR reads through MiXCR, listing each CDR3 protein once. Of hundreds of thousands of distinct CDR3 sequences in the sample, 11% to 15% were seen once. There are 13 residues in the CDR3. The germline V gene encodes CDR1 SNHLY and CDR2 FYNNEI. V dropped 4 bases and J dropped 4 bases, with 11 bases sitting between them.

The receptor was derived from a middle-aged woman with Graves' hyperthyroidism. The rearrangement links TRBV2 to TRBJ2-7; possibly TRBD1 for D (5 bases). Sequencing was done on a sample of blood. The CDR3 loop reads CASSVRQTYEQYF. The CDR3 bases are TGTGCCAGCAGTGTAAGACAGACGTACGAGCAGTACTTC. Full variable domain (outside the CDR3, taken from reference TRBV2 and TRBJ2-7): EPEVTQTPSHQVTQMGQEVILRCVPISNHLYFYWYRQILGQKVEFLVSFYNNEISEKSEIFDDQFSVERPDGSNFTLKIRSTKLEDSAMYFCASSVRQTYEQYFGPGTRLTVT.